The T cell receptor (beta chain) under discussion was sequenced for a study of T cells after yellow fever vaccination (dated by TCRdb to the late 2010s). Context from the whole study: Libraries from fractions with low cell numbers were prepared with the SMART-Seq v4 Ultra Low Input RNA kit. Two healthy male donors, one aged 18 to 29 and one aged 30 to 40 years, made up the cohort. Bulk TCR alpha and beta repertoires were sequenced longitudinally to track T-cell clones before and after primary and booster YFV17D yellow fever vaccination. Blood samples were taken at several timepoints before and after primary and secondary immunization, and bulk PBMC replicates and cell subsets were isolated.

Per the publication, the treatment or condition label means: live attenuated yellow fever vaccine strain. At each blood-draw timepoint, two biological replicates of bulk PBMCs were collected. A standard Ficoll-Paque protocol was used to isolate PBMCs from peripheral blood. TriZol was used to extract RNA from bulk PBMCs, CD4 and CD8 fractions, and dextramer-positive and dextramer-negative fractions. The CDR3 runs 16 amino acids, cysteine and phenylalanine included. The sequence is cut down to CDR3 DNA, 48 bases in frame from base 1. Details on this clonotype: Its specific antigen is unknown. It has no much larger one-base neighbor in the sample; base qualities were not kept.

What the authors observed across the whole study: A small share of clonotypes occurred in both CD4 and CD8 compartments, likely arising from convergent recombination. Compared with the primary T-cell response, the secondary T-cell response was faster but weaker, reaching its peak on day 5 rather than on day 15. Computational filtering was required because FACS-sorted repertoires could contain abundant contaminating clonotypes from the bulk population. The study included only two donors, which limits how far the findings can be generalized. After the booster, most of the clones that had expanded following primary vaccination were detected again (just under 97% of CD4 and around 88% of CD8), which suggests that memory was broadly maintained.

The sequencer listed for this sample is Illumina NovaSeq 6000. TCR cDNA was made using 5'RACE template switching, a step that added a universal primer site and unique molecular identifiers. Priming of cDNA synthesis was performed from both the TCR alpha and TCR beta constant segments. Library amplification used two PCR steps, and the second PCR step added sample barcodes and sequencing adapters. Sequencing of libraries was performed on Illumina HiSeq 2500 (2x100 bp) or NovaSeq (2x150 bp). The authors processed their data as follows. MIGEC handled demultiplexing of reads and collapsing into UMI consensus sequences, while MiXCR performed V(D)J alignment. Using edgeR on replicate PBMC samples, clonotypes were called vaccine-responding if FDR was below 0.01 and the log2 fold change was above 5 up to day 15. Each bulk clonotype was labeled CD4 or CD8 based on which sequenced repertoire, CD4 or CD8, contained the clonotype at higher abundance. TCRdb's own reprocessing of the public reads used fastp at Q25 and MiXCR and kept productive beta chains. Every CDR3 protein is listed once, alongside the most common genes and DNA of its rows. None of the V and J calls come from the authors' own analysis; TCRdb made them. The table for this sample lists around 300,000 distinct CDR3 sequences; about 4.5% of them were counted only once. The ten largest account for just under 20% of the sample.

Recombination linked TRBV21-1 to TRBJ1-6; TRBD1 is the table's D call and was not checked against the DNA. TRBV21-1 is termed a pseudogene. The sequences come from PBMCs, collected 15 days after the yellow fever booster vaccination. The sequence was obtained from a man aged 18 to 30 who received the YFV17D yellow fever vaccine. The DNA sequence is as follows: TGTGCCAGCAGCAAAGTAATACAGGGCCACCAGTCACCCCTCCACTTT. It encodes CASSKVIQGHQSPLHF.